These T cell receptor beta chains were read from a single sample in a study of blood T cell repertoires in COVID-19. Sequenced by immunoSEQ multiplex PCR; TCRdb stores in-frame clones only, minus some. In the table there are a few hundred thousand clones, about 91% of which are singletons. Sequenced material: PBMCs or T cells enriched from blood (not recorded which). The receptor set was obtained from a middle-aged woman who had recovered from COVID-19. CDR3s include the opening cysteine and the closing phenylalanine or tryptophan. Each record gives: D gene, clone size, J gene, V gene, CDR3 DNA, CDR3 protein. A D gene is named only where the DNA matches it firmly. Clone size appears in some rows only: once, few, many, or a class for an expanded clone.

TRBD1 | few | TRBJ2-7 | TRBV15 | TGTGCCACCAGCAGAGATCCGGGACAGGGTTACGAGCAGTACTTC | CATSRDPGQGYEQYF
TRBD2 | - | TRBJ2-5 | TRBV7-3 | TGTGCCAGCAGCCCTGGGACTAGCAGGGAGACCCAGTACTTC | CASSPGTSRETQYF
TRBD2 | - | TRBJ2-1 | TRBV4-3 | TGCGCCAGCAGCAGGGGGACTAGCGGGACTCTCAATGAGCAGTTCTTC | CASSRGTSGTLNEQFF
- | - | TRBJ2-2 | TRBV5-1 | TGCGCCAGCAGCCACGGTTCTGGCGGGGAGCTGTTTTTT | CASSHGSGGELFF
TRBD1 | - | TRBJ2-5 | TRBV12-3/TRBV12-4 | TGTGCCAGCAGCAGGGGGGAGACCCAGTACTTC | CASSRGETQYF
- | - | TRBJ2-3 | TRBV30 | TGTGCCTGGAGTGTATCGACAGATACGCAGTATTTT | CAWSVSTDTQYF
- | - | TRBJ2-1 | TRBV7-9 | TGTGCCAGCAGCTTAGGAGGAGGGGCCAATGAGCAGTTCTTC | CASSLGGGANEQFF
- | - | TRBJ1-4 | TRBV4-3 | TGCGCCAGCAGCCAAGTAGGATCCACAGGGCAAAAACTGTTTTTT | CASSQVGSTGQKLFF
TRBD1 | - | TRBJ1-1 | TRBV4-2 | TGTGCCAGCAGCTACGGACAGGGGGGTCCTGAAGCTTTCTTT | CASSYGQGGPEAFF
- | - | TRBJ2-2 | TRBV11-2 | TGTGCCAGCACTCTGAAACTAGGGAACACCGGGGAGCTGTTTTTT | CASTLKLGNTGELFF
- | - | TRBJ2-6 | TRBV7-2 | TGTGCCAGCAGTCAAGAGGGTTGGGGGGTTGGGGCCAACGTCCTGACTTTC | CASSQEGWGVGANVLTF
TRBD1 | once | TRBJ1-6 | TRBV7-2 | TGTGCCAGCAGCTTAGGGGCAGGGGGGTTTTCACCCCTCCACTTT | CASSLGAGGFSPLHF
TRBD1 | - | TRBJ2-1 | TRBV19 | TGTGCCACAAGACCGGGACAGGGATCCAATGAGCAGTTCTTC | CATRPGQGSNEQFF
TRBD1 | - | TRBJ2-2 | TRBV7-3 | TGTGCCAGCAGTCCAGGGGGTTGGACCGGGGAGCTGTTTTTT | CASSPGGWTGELFF
TRBD1 | - | TRBJ2-2 | TRBV7-9 | TGTGCCAGCAGCTTGACAGGGCAAGGTCCCGGGGAGCTGTTTTTT | CASSLTGQGPGELFF
TRBD1 | - | TRBJ1-2 | TRBV19 | TGTGCCAGTAGTTCCCGGGCAGGGGGCGCCGGGACCTATGGCTACACCTTC | CASSSRAGGAGTYGYTF
- | - | TRBJ2-2 | TRBV18 | TGTGCCAGTTCACTTCTCACCGGGGAGCTGTTTTTT | CASSLLTGELFF
TRBD1 | - | TRBJ2-7 | TRBV20-1 | TGCAGTGCTAGTTTAGGGGACAGTAACTACGAGCAGTACTTC | CSASLGDSNYEQYF
- | - | TRBJ1-1 | TRBV6-5 | TGTGCCAGCAGTTACCGCCCGGGGAGGGCCAACACTGAAGCTTTCTTT | CASSYRPGRANTEAFF
TRBD2 | - | TRBJ2-7 | TRBV11-2 | TGTGCCAGCAGCTTCCGAGCGGGAGGGGGTCTCTACGAGCAGTACTTC | CASSFRAGGGLYEQYF
- | - | TRBJ2-5 | TRBV28 | TGTGCCAGCAGTTTACCCCAGGAGACCCAGTACTTC | CASSLPQETQYF
- | - | TRBJ2-3 | TRBV5-5 | TGTGCCAGCAGCAGATCCAGAAGCACAGATACGCAGTATTTT | CASSRSRSTDTQYF
- | - | TRBJ1-1 | TRBV7-3 | TGTGCCAGCAGTTCCCAGCTAGGGGCAGGGGCTACTGAAGCTTTCTTT | CASSSQLGAGATEAFF
- | - | TRBJ2-1 | TRBV30 | TGTGCCTGGGTAGAGAGCTACAATGAGCAGTTCTTC | CAWVESYNEQFF
- | - | TRBJ2-1 | TRBV5-1 | TGCGCCAGCAGCTTGGAGGCGGGAACAGGAGTCTACAATGAGCAGTTCTTC | CASSLEAGTGVYNEQFF
TRBD1 | - | TRBJ1-2 | TRBV16 | TGTGCCAGCAGCCAATCAGGAGCGGACAGGGGTTTTGGGACCTTC | CASSQSGADRGFGTF
TRBD1 | - | TRBJ2-3 | TRBV7-2 | TGTGCCAGCAGCGCCCGGACAGGGGGCAACACAGATACGCAGTATTTT | CASSARTGGNTDTQYF
TRBD1 | - | TRBJ1-2 | TRBV24-1 | TGTGCCACCAGTGATCCCGGGACAGATGGCTACACCTTC | CATSDPGTDGYTF
TRBD1 | - | TRBJ2-1 | TRBV12-3/TRBV12-4 | TGTGCCAGCAGTTTAAGACAGGGCAATGAGCAGTTCTTC | CASSLRQGNEQFF
- | - | TRBJ1-3 | TRBV5-1 | TGCGCCAGCAGCTTGGAAGTGGGGGCAGCCCCTGGAAACACCATATATTTT | CASSLEVGAAPGNTIYF
- | - | TRBJ2-4 | TRBV4-2 | TGTGCCAGCAGCCAAGGCAGGGCGGTAAACATTCAGTACTTC | CASSQGRAVNIQYF
- | - | TRBJ2-2 | TRBV5-1 | TGCGCCAGCACCCCCAATACCGGGGAGCTGTTTTTT | CASTPNTGELFF
- | - | TRBJ1-5 | TRBV7-2 | TGTGCCAGCAGCTTAGGAAAGTCGTCCACAGGGTTCAATCAGCCCCAGCATTTT | CASSLGKSSTGFNQPQHF
- | - | TRBJ2-3 | TRBV5-6 | TGTGCCAGCAAAAAGACTAATACGGTAGATACGCAGTATTTT | CASKKTNTVDTQYF
- | - | TRBJ2-2 | TRBV20-1 | TGCAGTGCTAGTCGGACACTTCGTCGGGAGACCGGGGAGCTGTTTTTT | CSASRTLRRETGELFF
TRBD2 | - | TRBJ2-7 | TRBV29-1 | TGCAGCGTTCGGGGGGTCGACGAGCAGTACTTC | CSVRGVDEQYF
- | - | TRBJ2-5 | TRBV27 | TGTGCCAGCAGCACTAGGGGGGAGACCCAGTACTTC | CASSTRGETQYF
- | few | TRBJ2-3 | TRBV12-3/TRBV12-4 | TGTGCCAGCAGTTTGCGATCCACAGATACGCAGTATTTT | CASSLRSTDTQYF
- | - | TRBJ1-2 | TRBV14 | TGTGCCAGCAGCCAAGGGAAGGCAGGGCCCTTTGGTGGCTACACCTTC | CASSQGKAGPFGGYTF
TRBD1 | - | TRBJ2-3 | TRBV7-3 | TGTGCCAGCAGCTCGGGACAGGGAACAGATACGCAGTATTTT | CASSSGQGTDTQYF
- | - | TRBJ2-1 | TRBV7-5 | TGTGCCCTCTCTGATACCGGGACTAGCGGGGCCGTCTCCTACAATGAGCAGTTCTTC | CALSDTGTSGAVSYNEQFF
TRBD1 | few | TRBJ1-3 | TRBV2 | TGTGCCAGCAGTGGGCCGGGACAGGGGGCGAGGAACACCATATATTTT | CASSGPGQGARNTIYF
- | - | TRBJ1-1 | TRBV4-3 | TGCGCCAGCAGCCAAGCGGTAGGGGCCTTAAACACTGAAGCTTTCTTT | CASSQAVGALNTEAFF
- | - | TRBJ2-5 | TRBV28 | TGTGCCAGCAAGCCCGGGGGGCTGGGAGAGACCCAGTACTTC | CASKPGGLGETQYF
TRBD1 | - | TRBJ1-2 | TRBV4-2 | TGTGCCAGCAGCCAAGATTACAGGGGGCTGATTGGCTACACCTTC | CASSQDYRGLIGYTF
- | - | TRBJ1-1 | TRBV9 | TGTGCCAGCAGCGTCAATGTGAACACTGAAGCTTTCTTT | CASSVNVNTEAFF
TRBD2 | once | TRBJ2-1 | TRBV28 | TGTGCCAGCAGTCCGCTCCGGATGACTAGCGCGCGCTCCTACAATGAGCAGTTCTTC | CASSPLRMTSARSYNEQFF
TRBD1 | - | TRBJ2-3 | TRBV9 | TGTGCCAGCAGCGGTTGGACAGGGGGGACAGATACGCAGTATTTT | CASSGWTGGTDTQYF
TRBD1 | - | TRBJ2-3 | TRBV5-4 | TGTGCCAGCGGGCCCGGGACAGGGGTAAGAGATACGCAGTATTTT | CASGPGTGVRDTQYF
TRBD1 | - | TRBJ2-7 | TRBV27 | TGTGCCAGCAGTTTAAAAGGGGACAGGGAAATCGACGAGCAGTACTTC | CASSLKGDREIDEQYF
TRBD1 | - | TRBJ1-5 | TRBV10-3 | TGTGCCATCAGTGAGCAGGGACAGGTCAATCAGCCCCAGCATTTT | CAISEQGQVNQPQHF
- | - | TRBJ2-7 | TRBV9 | TGTGCCAGCAGCGTAGGGGGGGATCAACACGAGCAGTACTTC | CASSVGGDQHEQYF
TRBD1 | - | TRBJ2-2 | TRBV19 | TGTGCCAGTAGTCTCCCGTCTGCAGGGGGCAAAGGGGAGCTGTTTTTT | CASSLPSAGGKGELFF
TRBD1 | - | TRBJ2-7 | TRBV7-2 | TGTGCCAGCAGCTTGGGACAGCCCTACGAGCAGTACTTC | CASSLGQPYEQYF
TRBD1 | few | TRBJ1-5 | TRBV5-1 | TGCGCCAGCAGCCCGGGACAGGGGGCAAGTCAGCCCCAGCATTTT | CASSPGQGASQPQHF